A selection of T cell receptor beta chains follows, all from one sample in a study of shared clonotypes between healthy human individuals. Using immunoSEQ multiplex PCR, the repertoire was profiled, and TCRdb retains in-frame clones only, with some absent. The repertoire has some 1,600,000 clones, 95% to 99% of them found once; the top ten carry about 0.45%. Material: naive CD4+ T cells sorted from blood. The receptors were gathered from a man aged 30-40 years in good health. The conserved cysteine and the conserved F or W are not part of the CDR3 here.

TRBJ2-1 TRBV27 ASSLRFPSGTVTPYNEQF
TRBJ2-1 TRBV10-3 AISEVGNNEQF
TRBJ2-7 TRBV7-2 ASSPTGGPYEQY
TRBJ1-2 TRBV28 ASSPPAGLQGYT
TRBJ2-1 TRBV23-1 ASSQLGVEWNEQF
TRBJ1-5 TRBV18 ASSPRQTHQPQH
TRBJ1-4 TRBV7-2 ASSLDGTWANEKLF
TRBJ1-2 TRBV18 ASSDRDRAPYGYT
TRBJ2-5 TRBV19 ASTPTGSQETQY
TRBJ2-3 TRBV25-1 ASSDTSGRAGTDTQY
TRBJ2-7 TRBV7-2 ASSFRLDYEQY